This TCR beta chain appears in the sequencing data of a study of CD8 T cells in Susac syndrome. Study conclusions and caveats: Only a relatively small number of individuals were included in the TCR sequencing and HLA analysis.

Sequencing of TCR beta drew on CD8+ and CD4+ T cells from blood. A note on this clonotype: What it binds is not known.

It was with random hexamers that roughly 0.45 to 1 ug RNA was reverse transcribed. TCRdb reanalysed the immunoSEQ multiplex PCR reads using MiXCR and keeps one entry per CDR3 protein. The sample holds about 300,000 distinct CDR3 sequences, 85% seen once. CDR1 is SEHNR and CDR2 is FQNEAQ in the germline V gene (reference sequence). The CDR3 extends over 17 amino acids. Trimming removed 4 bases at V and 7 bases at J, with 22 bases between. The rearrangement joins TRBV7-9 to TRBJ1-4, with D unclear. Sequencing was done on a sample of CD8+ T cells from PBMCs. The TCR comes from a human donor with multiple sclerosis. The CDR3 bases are TGTGCCAGCAGCTCAACATTTTTGGAAGGTGGCGGTGAAAAACTGTTTTTT. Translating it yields CASSSTFLEGGGEKLFF.